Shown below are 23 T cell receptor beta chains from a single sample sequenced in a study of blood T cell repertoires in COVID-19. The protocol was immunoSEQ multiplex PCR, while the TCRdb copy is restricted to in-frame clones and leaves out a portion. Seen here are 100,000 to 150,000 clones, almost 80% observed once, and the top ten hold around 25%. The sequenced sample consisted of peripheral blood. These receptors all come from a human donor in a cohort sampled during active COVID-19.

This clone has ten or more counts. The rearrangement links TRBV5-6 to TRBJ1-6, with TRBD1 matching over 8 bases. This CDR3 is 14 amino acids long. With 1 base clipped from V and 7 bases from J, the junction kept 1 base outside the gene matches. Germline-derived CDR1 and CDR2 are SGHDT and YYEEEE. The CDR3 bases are TGTGCCAGCAGCTTGAGGGACAGGAATTCACCCCTCCACTTT. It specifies CASSLRDRNSPLHF.

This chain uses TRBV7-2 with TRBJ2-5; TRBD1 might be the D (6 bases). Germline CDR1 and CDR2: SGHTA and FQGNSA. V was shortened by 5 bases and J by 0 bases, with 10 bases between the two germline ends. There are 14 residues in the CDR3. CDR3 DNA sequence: TGTGCCAGCAGCCTGGGACACCACCAAGAGACCCAGTACTTC. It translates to CASSLGHHQETQYF.

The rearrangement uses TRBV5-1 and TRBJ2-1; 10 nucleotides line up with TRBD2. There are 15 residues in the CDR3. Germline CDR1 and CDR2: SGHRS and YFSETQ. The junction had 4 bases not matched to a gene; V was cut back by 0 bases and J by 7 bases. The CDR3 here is CASSLGTSGTNEQFF. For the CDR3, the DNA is TGCGCCAGCAGCTTGGGGACTAGCGGTACGAATGAGCAGTTCTTC.

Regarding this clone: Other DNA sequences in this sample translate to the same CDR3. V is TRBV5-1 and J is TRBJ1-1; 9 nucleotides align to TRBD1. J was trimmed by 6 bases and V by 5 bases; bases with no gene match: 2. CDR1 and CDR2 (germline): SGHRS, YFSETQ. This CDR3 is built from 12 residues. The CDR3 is CASSRQGAEAFF. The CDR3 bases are TGCGCCAGCAGTCGACAGGGGGCTGAAGCTTTCTTT.

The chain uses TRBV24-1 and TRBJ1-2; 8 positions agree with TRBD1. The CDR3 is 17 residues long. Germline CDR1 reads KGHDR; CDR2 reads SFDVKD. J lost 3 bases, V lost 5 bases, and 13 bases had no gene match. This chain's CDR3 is CATSGNTGTGGHYGYTF. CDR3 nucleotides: TGTGCCACCAGTGGCAACACGGGGACAGGAGGGCACTATGGCTACACCTTC.

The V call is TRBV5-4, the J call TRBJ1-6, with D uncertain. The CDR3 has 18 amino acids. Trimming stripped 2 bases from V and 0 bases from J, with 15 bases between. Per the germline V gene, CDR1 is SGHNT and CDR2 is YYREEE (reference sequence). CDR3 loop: CASSFRSRVSSYNSPLHF. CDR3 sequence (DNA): TGTGCCAGCAGCTTTCGGAGCCGGGTTAGCTCCTATAATTCACCCCTCCACTTT.

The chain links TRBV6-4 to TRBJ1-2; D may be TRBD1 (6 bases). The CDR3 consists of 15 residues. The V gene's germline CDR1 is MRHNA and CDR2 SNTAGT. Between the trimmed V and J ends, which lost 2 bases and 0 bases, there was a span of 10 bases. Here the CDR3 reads CASSDGDNTNYGYTF. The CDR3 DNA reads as TGTGCCAGCAGTGACGGGGACAACACTAACTATGGCTACACCTTC.

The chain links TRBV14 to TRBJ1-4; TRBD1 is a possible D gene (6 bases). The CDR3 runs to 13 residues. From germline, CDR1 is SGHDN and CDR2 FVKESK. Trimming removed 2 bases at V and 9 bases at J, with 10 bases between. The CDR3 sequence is CASSQFTGKKLFF. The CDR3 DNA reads TGTGCCAGCAGCCAATTTACAGGGAAAAAACTGTTTTTT.

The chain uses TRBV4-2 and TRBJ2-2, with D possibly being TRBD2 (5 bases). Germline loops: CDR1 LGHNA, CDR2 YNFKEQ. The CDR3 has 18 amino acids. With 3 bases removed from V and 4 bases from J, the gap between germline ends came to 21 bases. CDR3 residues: CASSHGIDEGRGTGELFF. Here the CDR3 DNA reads TGTGCCAGCAGCCATGGAATAGACGAGGGTCGGGGCACCGGGGAGCTGTTTTTT.

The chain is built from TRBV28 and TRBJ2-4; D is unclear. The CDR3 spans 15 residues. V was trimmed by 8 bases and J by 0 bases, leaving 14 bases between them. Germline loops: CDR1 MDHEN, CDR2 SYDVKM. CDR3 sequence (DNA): TGTGCCAGCTCCCTTCGCCCGCGAGCCAAAAACATTCAGTACTTC. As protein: CASSLRPRAKNIQYF.

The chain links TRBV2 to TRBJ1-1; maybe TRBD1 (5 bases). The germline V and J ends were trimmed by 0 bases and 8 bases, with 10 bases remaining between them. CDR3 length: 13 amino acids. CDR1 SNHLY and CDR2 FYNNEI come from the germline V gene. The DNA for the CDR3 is TGTGCCAGCAGTGAAGCGCTCCGGACAGAAGCTTTCTTT. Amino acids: CASSEALRTEAFF.

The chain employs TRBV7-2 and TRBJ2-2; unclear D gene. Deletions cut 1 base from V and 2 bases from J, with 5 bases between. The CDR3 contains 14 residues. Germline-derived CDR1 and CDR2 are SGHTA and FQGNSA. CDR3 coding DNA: TGTGCCAGCAGCTTAGGACTCAACACCGGGGAGCTGTTTTTT. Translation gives CASSLGLNTGELFF.

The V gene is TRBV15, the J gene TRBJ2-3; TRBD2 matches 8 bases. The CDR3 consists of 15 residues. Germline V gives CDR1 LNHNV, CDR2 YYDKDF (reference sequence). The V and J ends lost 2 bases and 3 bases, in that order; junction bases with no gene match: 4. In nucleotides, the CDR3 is TGTGCCACCAGCAGAAGCGGGAGTCGTACAGATACGCAGTATTTT. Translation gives CATSRSGSRTDTQYF.

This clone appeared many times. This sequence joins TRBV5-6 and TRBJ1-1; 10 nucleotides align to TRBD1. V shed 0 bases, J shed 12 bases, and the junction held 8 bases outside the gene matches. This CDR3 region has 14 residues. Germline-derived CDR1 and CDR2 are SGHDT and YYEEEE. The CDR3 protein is CASSLDLTGGFPFF. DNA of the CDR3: TGTGCCAGCAGCTTGGATCTGACAGGGGGCTTTCCTTTCTTT.

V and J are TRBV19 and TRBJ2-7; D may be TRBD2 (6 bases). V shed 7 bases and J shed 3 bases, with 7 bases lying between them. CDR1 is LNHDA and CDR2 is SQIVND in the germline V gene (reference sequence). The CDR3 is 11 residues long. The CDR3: CASIGGYEQYF. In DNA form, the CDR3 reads TGTGCCAGTATCGGGGGCTACGAGCAGTACTTC.

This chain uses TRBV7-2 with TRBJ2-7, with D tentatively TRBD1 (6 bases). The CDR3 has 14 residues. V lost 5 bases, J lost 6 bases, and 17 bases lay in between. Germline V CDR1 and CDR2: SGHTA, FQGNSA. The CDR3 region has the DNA TGTGCCAGCAGCACAGGGTCGGGTCCTCGCGAGCAGTACTTC. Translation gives CASSTGSGPREQYF.

This CDR3 reads CASSPDTNTEAFF. The CDR3, as DNA: TGTGCCAGCAGCCCCGACACGAACACTGAAGCTTTCTTT. This chain uses TRBV2 with TRBJ1-1; D gene ambiguous. CDR3 length equals 13 residues. Germline loops: CDR1 SNHLY, CDR2 FYNNEI. Trimming shortened V by 6 bases and J by 1 base, and 9 bases separated the two germline ends.

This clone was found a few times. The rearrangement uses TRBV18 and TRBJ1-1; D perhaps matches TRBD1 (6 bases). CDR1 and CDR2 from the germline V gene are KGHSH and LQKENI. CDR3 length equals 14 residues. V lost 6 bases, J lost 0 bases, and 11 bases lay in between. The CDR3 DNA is TGTGCCAGCTCTGGAGGACAGTTGAACACTGAAGCTTTCTTT. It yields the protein CASSGGQLNTEAFF.

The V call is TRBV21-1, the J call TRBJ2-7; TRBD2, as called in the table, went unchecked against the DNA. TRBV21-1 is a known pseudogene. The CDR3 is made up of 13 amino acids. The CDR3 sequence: CASSKLEIHEQYF. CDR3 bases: TGTGCCAGCAGCAAACTAGAAATCCACGAGCAGTACTTC.

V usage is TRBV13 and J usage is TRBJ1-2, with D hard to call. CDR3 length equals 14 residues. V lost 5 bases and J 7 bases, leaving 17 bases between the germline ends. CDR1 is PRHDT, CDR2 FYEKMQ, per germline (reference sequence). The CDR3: CASSLYLTPGGYTF. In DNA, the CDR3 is TGTGCCAGCAGCCTTTACCTGACCCCAGGTGGCTACACCTTC.

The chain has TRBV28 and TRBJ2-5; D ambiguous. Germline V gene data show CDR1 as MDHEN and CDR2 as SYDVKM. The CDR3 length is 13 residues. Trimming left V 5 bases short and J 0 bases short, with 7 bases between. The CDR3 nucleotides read TGTGCCAGCAGTAACGGTGACCAAGAGACCCAGTACTTC. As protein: CASSNGDQETQYF.

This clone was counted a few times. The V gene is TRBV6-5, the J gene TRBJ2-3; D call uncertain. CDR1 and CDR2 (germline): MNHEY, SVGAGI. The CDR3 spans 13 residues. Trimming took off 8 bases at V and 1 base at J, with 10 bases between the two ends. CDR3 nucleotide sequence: TGTGCCAGCCTTCGGAGAGGCACAGATACGCAGTATTTT. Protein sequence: CASLRRGTDTQYF.

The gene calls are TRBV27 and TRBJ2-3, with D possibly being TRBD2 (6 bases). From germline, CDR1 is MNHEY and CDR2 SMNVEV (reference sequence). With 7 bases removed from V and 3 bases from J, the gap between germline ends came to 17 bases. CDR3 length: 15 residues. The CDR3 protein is CASKMGRGRTDTQYF. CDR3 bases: TGTGCCAGCAAAATGGGGCGGGGTCGGACAGATACGCAGTATTTT.